The 6 T cell receptor beta chains below all came from one sample that was sequenced in a study of shared clonotypes between healthy human individuals. The method was immunoSEQ multiplex PCR; TCRdb's version includes in-frame clones alone and lacks a portion of them. The sample holds roughly 2.1 million clones, 85% to 95% seen once. Cells designated naive CD8 were CD45RO-negative and were positively selected for CCR7, with terminally differentiated effector memory CD45RA+ cells excluded. Sequencing was performed on naive CD8+ T cells from PBMCs. The receptors were sampled from a man between 18 and 35 years old in good health. Some clones in this sample may be carry-over from other donors' samples.

The gene calls are TRBV5-1 and TRBJ2-3; 10 nucleotides match TRBD2. Trimming removed 4 bases from V and 7 bases from J; junction bases left unmatched: 18. This CDR3 has 18 amino acids. Germline V gene lookup returns CDR1 SGHRS and CDR2 YFSETQ. This chain's CDR3 is CASSPGLADYLGLNTQYF. The CDR3 DNA reads TGCGCCAGCAGCCCCGGACTAGCGGACTACCTAGGCCTAAATACGCAGTATTTT.

The genes are TRBV2 and TRBJ1-2; no clear D gene. The CDR3 covers 14 residues. CDR1 and CDR2 from the germline V gene are SNHLY and FYNNEI. Trimming took off 6 bases at V and 0 bases at J, with 11 bases between the two ends. The CDR3 sequence is CASRPGSTNYGYTF. The DNA for the CDR3 is TGTGCCAGCAGGCCGGGTTCGACTAACTATGGCTACACCTTC.

The chain is built from TRBV19 and TRBJ1-2; 7 bases map to TRBD1. In germline, CDR1 is LNHDA, CDR2 SQIVND (reference sequence). The CDR3 consists of 11 residues. Unmatched junction bases numbered 3, after V lost 7 bases and J lost 7 bases. The CDR3 sequence: CASTDRVGYTF. CDR3 DNA sequence: TGTGCCAGTACTGACAGGGTTGGCTACACCTTC.

The V and J genes are TRBV9 and TRBJ1-4; perhaps TRBD1 as D (6 bases). V lost 4 bases to trimming and J lost 6 bases, with 13 bases between them. Germline-derived CDR1 and CDR2 are SGDLS and YYNGEE. This CDR3 has 14 amino acids. The CDR3 DNA reads TGTGCCAGCAGCACCGCCGGGACACATGAAAAACTGTTTTTT. Encoded protein: CASSTAGTHEKLFF.

The chain is built from TRBV11-2 and TRBJ2-6; D remains ambiguous. This CDR3 has 17 amino acids. Trimming left V 3 bases short and J 3 bases short, with 15 bases between. Looked up from germline, CDR1 is SGHAT and CDR2 is FQNNGV. The CDR3 nucleotides read TGTGCCAGCAGCTTCTACTCCCTGTGGTTTGGGGCCAACGTCCTGACTTTC. The encoded protein is CASSFYSLWFGANVLTF. The full variable domain, with the rest looked up from reference TRBV11-2 and TRBJ2-6, is EAGVAQSPRYKIIEKRQSVAFWCNPISGHATLYWYQQILGQGPKLLIQFQNNGVVDDSQLPKDRFSAERLKGVDSTLKIQPAKLEDSAVYLCASSFYSLWFGANVLTFGAGSRLTVL.

The rearrangement uses TRBV28 and TRBJ2-1; 11 nucleotides align to TRBD2. The CDR3 extends over 17 amino acids. Germline V gene data show CDR1 as MDHEN and CDR2 as SYDVKM. Unmatched junction bases numbered 12, after V lost 3 bases and J lost 8 bases. The CDR3 protein is CASSFRLAGTGSHEQFF. CDR3 nucleotide sequence: TGTGCCAGCAGTTTCAGACTAGCGGGAACCGGCAGTCATGAGCAGTTCTTC.